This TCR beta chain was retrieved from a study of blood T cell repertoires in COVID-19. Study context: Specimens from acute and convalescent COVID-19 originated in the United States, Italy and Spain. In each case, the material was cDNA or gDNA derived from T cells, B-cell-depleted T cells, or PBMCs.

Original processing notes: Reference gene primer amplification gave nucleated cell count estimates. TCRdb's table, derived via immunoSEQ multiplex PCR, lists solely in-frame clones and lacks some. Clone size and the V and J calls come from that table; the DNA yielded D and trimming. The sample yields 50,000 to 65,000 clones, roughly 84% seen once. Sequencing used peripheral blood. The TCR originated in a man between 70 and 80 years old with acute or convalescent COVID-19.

The CDR3 loop reads CASSYGQGNTSPLHF. For the CDR3, the DNA is TGTGCCAGCAGTTATGGACAGGGCAACACTTCACCCCTCCACTTT. The genes are TRBV6-5 and TRBJ1-6, with 8 nucleotides matching TRBD1. The CDR3 sequence is 15 residues long. J was trimmed by 9 bases and V by 3 bases; bases with no gene match: 7. CDR1 MNHEY and CDR2 SVGAGI come from the germline V gene.